This TCR beta chain was identified during a study of blood T cell repertoires in COVID-19. Donors were grouped by their self-reported clinical history. Either two negative PCRs, clearance, or symptom resolution qualified Cohort 3 donors as recovered. Using immunoSEQ multiplex PCR, the repertoire was profiled, and TCRdb retains in-frame clones only, with some absent. In the table there are 250,000 to 300,000 clones, roughly 90% of which are singletons. J lost 6 bases, V lost 5 bases, and 6 bases had no gene match. CDR3 length: 14 residues. Per the germline V gene, CDR1 is LNHDA and CDR2 is SQIVND (reference sequence).

The gene calls are TRBV19 and TRBJ2-3; 9 nucleotides line up with TRBD1. This sequence originates from a woman aged 55-69 years who had recovered from COVID-19. The sample consisted of PBMCs or T cells enriched from blood (not recorded which). The CDR3 region is CASSSGQGADTQYF. The CDR3 coding sequence is TGTGCCAGTAGTTCGGGACAGGGCGCCGATACGCAGTATTTT. Full variable domain (rest looked up from reference TRBV19 and TRBJ2-3): DGGITQSPKYLFRKEGQNVTLSCEQNLNHDAMYWYRQDPGQGLRLIYYSQIVNDFQKGDIAEGYSVSREKKESFPLTVTSAQKNPTAFYLCASSSGQGADTQYFGPGTRLTVL.